These T cell receptor beta chains were read from a single sample in a study of blood T cell repertoires in COVID-19. The protocol was immunoSEQ multiplex PCR, while the TCRdb copy is restricted to in-frame clones and leaves out a portion. In the table there are 200,000 to 250,000 clones, 70% to 90% of which are singletons. Material for sequencing was peripheral blood. These receptors came from a woman under 40 with COVID-19, enrolled during active disease. Both conserved end residues are part of each CDR3. The D gene is left open where the match is weak.

v_call	j_call	d_call	cdr3_length	cdr3_aa
TRBV28	TRBJ2-1	.	15	CASSLPGLRGNEQFF
TRBV18	TRBJ1-6	TRBD1	14	CASSPGQDNSPLHF
TRBV28	TRBJ2-1	TRBD2	13	CASSLAGVDEQFF
TRBV29-1	TRBJ1-2	.	13	CSAKGVSVYGYTF
TRBV19	TRBJ2-2	TRBD1	15	CASSKTGQGTGELFF
TRBV9	TRBJ2-1	TRBD2	15	CASSSRLAGDNEQFF
TRBV10-2	TRBJ2-1	TRBD1	14	CASRTGTGDNEQFF
TRBV4-3	TRBJ1-3	TRBD1	15	CASSQDRGSGNTIYF
TRBV11-2	TRBJ2-3	.	14	CASSLNGNTDTQYF
TRBV2	TRBJ1-1	.	15	CASSEVGQGNTEAFF
TRBV4-1	TRBJ1-6	TRBD1	20	CASSQDPRGTVDPYNSPLHF
TRBV6-6	TRBJ1-5	.	15	CASSYSAGRNQPQHF
TRBV19	TRBJ1-3	TRBD1	17	CASSDSGTGGGGNTIYF
TRBV6-6	TRBJ1-1	TRBD1	15	CASSPRARGTTEAFF
TRBV5-5	TRBJ1-2	.	13	CASSLGGGYGYTF
TRBV7-2	TRBJ2-4	.	16	CASSSPTERSKNIQYF
TRBV3-1/TRBV3-2	TRBJ2-3	TRBD1	14	CASSRTGGTDTQYF
TRBV11-2	TRBJ2-3	.	14	CASRAGGRTDTQYF
TRBV5-1	TRBJ1-1	.	14	CASSLEQANTEAFF
TRBV18	TRBJ2-1	TRBD1	17	CASSPFTGTGDYNEQFF
TRBV11-3	TRBJ2-3	TRBD2	17	CASSTRTGTSITDTQYF
TRBV12-3/TRBV12-4	TRBJ1-1	.	12	CASTRLNTEAFF
TRBV4-1	TRBJ2-1	.	15	CASSQDASSYNEQFF
TRBV5-1	TRBJ1-1	.	14	CASSLAYLNTEAFF
TRBV3-1/TRBV3-2	TRBJ2-7	TRBD2	15	CASSQGLAGDHEQYF
TRBV5-1	TRBJ1-2	.	14	CASSLNSGSNGYTF
TRBV11-3	TRBJ2-1	TRBD2	15	CASSSLAGGPYEQFF
TRBV6-6	TRBJ1-5	.	16	CASSYSPTEINQPQHF
TRBV29-1	TRBJ2-3	TRBD2	16	CSVEVLAGKNTDTQYF
TRBV28	TRBJ1-1	.	17	CASSFLLSGGRGTEAFF
TRBV28	TRBJ2-4	.	11	CASSFGDIQYF
TRBV25-1	TRBJ1-1	.	13	CASSESGWNEAFF
TRBV7-2	TRBJ2-7	TRBD2	14	CASSTDGGSYEQYF